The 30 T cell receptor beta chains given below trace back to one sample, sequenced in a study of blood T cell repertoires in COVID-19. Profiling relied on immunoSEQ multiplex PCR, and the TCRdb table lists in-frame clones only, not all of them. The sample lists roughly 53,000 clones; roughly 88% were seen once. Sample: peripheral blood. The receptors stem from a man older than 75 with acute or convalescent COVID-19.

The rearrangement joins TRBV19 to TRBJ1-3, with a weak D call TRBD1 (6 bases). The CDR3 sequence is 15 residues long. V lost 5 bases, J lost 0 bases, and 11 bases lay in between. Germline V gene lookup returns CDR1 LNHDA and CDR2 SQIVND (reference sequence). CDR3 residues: CASSFPRGSGNTIYF. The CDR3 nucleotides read TGTGCCAGTAGTTTTCCCAGGGGCTCTGGAAACACCATATATTTT.

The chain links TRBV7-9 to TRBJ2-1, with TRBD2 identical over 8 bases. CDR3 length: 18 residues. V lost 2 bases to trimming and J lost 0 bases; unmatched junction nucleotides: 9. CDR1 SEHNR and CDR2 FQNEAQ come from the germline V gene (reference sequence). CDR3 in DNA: TGTGCCAGCAGCTTAAGATCCCTGCGGGGGGTCTCCTACAATGAGCAGTTCTTC. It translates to CASSLRSLRGVSYNEQFF.

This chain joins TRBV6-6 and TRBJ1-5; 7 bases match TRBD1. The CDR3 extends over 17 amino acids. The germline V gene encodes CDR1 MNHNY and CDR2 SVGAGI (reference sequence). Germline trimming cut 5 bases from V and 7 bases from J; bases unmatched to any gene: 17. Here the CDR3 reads CASSRDPGTGVGQPQHF. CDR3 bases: TGTGCCAGCAGTCGGGATCCCGGAACAGGGGTAGGACAGCCCCAGCATTTT.

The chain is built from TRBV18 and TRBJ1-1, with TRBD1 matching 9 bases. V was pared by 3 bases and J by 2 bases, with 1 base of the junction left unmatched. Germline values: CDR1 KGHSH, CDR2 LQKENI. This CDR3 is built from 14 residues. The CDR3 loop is CASSPDRGNTEAFF. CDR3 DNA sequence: TGTGCCAGCTCACCGGACAGGGGAAACACTGAAGCTTTCTTT.

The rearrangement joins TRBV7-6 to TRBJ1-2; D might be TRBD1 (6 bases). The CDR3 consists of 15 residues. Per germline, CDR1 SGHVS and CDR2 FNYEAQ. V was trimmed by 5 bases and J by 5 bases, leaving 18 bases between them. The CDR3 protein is CASSPRGGGTYGYTF. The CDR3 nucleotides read TGTGCCAGCAGCCCCAGGGGTGGCGGTACGTATGGCTACACCTTC.

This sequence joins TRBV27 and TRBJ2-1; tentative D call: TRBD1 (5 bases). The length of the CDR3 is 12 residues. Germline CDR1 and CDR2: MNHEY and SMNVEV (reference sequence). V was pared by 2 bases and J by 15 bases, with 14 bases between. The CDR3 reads CASSLRRGQPFF. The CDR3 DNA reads TGTGCCAGCAGTTTAAGACGTGGACAACCGTTCTTC.

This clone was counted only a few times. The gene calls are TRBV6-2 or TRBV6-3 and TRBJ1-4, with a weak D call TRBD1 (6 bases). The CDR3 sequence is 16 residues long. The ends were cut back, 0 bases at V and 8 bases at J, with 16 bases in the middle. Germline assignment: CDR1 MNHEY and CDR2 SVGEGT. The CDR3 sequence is CASSYSFQGMGEKLFF. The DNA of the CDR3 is TGTGCCAGCAGTTACTCGTTCCAGGGGATGGGGGAAAAACTGTTTTTT.

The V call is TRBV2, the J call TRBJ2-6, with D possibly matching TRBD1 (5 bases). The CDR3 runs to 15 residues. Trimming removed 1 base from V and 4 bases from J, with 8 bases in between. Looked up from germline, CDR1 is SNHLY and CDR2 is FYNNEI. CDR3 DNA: TGTGCCAGCAGTGAAGAGGGGCTCGGGGCCAACGTCCTGACTTTC. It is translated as CASSEEGLGANVLTF.

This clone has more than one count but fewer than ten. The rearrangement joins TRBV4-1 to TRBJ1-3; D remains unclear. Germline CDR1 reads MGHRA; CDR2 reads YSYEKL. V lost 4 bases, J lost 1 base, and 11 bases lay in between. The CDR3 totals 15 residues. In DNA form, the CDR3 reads TGCGCCAGCAGCCTCGACGGAGGGTCTGGAAACACCATATATTTT. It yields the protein CASSLDGGSGNTIYF.

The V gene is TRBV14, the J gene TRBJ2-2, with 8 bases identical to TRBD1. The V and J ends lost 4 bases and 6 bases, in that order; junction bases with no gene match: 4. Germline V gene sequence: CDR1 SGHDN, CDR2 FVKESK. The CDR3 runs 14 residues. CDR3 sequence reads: CASSRDRGAGELFF. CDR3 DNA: TGTGCCAGCAGCCGAGACAGGGGTGCCGGGGAGCTGTTTTTT.

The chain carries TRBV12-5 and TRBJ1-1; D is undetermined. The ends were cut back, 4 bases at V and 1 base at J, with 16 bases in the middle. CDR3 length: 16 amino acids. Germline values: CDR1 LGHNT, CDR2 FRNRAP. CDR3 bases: TGTGCTAGTGGTTCCACCGGGAGCGCGAAGAACACTGAAGCTTTCTTT. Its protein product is CASGSTGSAKNTEAFF.

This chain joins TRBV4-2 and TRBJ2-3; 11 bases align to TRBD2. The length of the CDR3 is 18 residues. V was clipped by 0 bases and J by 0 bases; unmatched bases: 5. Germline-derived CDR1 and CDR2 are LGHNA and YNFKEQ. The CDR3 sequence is CASSQEPASGGSTDTQYF. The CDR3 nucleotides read TGTGCCAGCAGCCAAGAACCGGCTAGCGGGGGGAGCACAGATACGCAGTATTTT.

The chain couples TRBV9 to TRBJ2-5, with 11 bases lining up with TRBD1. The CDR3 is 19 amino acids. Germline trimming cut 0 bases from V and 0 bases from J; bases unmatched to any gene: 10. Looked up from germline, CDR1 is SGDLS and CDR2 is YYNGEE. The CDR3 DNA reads TGTGCCAGCAGCGTAGCCCCGAGCCGGACAGGGGGCGACCAAGAGACCCAGTACTTC. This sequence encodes CASSVAPSRTGGDQETQYF. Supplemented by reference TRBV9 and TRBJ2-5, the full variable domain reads DSGVTQTPKHLITATGQRVTLRCSPRSGDLSVYWYQQSLDQGLQFLIQYYNGEERAKGNILERFSAQQFPDLHSELNLSSLELGDSALYFCASSVAPSRTGGDQETQYFGPGTRLLVL.

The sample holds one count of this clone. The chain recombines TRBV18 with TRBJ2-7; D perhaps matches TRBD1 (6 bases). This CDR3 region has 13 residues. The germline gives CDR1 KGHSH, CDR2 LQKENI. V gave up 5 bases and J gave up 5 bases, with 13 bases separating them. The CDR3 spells CASSVLGGNEQYF. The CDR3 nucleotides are TGTGCCAGCTCAGTCTTAGGGGGAAACGAGCAGTACTTC. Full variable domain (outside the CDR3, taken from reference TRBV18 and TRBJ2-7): NAGVMQNPRHLVRRRGQEARLRCSPMKGHSHVYWYRQLPEEGLKFMVYLQKENIIDESGMPKERFSAEFPKEGPSILRIQQVVRGDSAAYFCASSVLGGNEQYFGPGTRLTVT.

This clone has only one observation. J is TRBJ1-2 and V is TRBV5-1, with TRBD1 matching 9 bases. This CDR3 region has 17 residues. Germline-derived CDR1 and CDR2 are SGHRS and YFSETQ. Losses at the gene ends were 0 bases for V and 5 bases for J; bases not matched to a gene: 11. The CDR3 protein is CASSLADRGRDKYGYTF. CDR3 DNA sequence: TGCGCCAGCAGCTTGGCCGACAGGGGGAGAGATAAGTATGGCTACACCTTC.

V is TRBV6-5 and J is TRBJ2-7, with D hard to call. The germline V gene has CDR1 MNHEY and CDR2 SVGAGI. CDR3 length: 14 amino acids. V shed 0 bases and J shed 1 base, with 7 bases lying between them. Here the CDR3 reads CASSYSGLSYEQYF. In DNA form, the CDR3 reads TGTGCCAGCAGTTACTCGGGCCTGTCCTACGAGCAGTACTTC.

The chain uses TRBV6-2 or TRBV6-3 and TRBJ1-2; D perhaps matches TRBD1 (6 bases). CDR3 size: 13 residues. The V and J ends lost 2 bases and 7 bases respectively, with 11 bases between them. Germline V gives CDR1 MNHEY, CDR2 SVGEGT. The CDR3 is CASSYAQGIGYTF. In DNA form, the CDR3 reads TGTGCCAGCAGTTACGCACAGGGTATTGGCTACACCTTC.

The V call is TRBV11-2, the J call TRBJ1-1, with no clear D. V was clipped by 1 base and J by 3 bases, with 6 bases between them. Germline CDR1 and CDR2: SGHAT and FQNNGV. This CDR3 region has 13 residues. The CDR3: CASSLGQYTEAFF. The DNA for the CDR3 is TGTGCCAGCAGCTTAGGCCAGTACACTGAAGCTTTCTTT.

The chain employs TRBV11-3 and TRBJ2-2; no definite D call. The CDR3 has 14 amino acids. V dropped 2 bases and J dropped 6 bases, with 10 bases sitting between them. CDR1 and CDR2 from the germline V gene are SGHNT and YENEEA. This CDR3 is CASSLTGDAGELFF. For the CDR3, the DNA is TGTGCCAGCAGCTTAACGGGTGATGCCGGGGAGCTGTTTTTT.

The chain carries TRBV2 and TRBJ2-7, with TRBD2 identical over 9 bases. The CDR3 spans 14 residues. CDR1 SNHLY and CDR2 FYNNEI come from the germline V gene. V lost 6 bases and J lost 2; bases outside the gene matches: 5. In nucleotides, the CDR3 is TGTGCCAGCAGCAAAGAGCGGGGGGCCTACGAGCAGTACTTC. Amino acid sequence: CASSKERGAYEQYF.

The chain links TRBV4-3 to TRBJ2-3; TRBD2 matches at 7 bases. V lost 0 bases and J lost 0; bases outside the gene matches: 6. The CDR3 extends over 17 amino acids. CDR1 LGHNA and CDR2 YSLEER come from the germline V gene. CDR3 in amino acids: CASSQDRGTTSTDTQYF. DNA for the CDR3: TGCGCCAGCAGCCAAGATCGGGGGACTACTAGCACAGATACGCAGTATTTT.

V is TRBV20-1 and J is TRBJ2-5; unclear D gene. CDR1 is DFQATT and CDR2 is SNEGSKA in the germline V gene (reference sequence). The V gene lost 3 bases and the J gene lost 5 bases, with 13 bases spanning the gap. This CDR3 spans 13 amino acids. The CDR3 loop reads CSASSGQSETQYF. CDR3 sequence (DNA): TGCAGTGCTAGTTCTGGCCAGTCCGAGACCCAGTACTTC.

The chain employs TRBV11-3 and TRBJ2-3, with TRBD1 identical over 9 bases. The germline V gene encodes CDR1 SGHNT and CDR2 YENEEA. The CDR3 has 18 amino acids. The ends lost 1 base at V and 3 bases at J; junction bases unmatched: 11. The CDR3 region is CASSLGGTGRSGTDTQYF. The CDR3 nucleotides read TGTGCCAGCAGCTTAGGTGGGACAGGGCGCTCTGGGACAGATACGCAGTATTTT.

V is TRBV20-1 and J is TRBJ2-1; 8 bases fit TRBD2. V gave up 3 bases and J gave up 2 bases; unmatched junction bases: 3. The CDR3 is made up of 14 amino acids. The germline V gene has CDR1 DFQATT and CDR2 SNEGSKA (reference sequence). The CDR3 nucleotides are TGCAGTGCTAGTAGTAGCGGGGCCTACAATGAGCAGTTCTTC. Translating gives CSASSSGAYNEQFF.

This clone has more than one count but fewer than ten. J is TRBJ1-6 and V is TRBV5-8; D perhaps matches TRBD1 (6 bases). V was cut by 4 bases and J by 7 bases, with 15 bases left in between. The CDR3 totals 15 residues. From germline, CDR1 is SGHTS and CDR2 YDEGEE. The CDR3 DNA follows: TGTGCCAGCAGCGCACAGGGCTACGGAAATTCACCCCTCCACTTT. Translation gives CASSAQGYGNSPLHF.

The CDR3 protein is CASSYSSGVAGNTIYF. In DNA, the CDR3 is TGTGCCAGCAGTTACTCTTCAGGGGTAGCTGGAAACACCATATATTTT. This rearrangement joins TRBV6-6 to TRBJ1-3; D might be TRBD1 (6 bases). This CDR3 has 16 residues. Between the trimmed V and J ends, which lost 0 bases and 2 bases, there was a span of 11 bases. Germline CDR1 and CDR2: MNHNY and SVGAGI (reference sequence).

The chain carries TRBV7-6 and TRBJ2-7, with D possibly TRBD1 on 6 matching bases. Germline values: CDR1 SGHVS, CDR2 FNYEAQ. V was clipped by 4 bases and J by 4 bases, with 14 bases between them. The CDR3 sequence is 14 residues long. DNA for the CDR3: TGTGCCAGCAGCTCTCACGGACAGACATACGAGCAGTACTTC. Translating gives CASSSHGQTYEQYF.

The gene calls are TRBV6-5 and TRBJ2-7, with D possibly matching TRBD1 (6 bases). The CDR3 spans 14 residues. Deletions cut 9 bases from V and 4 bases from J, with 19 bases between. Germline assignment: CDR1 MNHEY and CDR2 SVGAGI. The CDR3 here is CASTLNRDLYEQYF. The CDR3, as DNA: TGTGCCAGTACCCTTAACAGGGACCTATACGAGCAGTACTTC.

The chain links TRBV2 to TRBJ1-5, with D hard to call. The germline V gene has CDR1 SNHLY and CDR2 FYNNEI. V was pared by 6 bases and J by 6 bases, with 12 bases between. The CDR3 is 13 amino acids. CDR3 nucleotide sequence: TGTGCCAGCAGGAAGGAGGGATCTCAGCCCCAGCATTTT. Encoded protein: CASRKEGSQPQHF.

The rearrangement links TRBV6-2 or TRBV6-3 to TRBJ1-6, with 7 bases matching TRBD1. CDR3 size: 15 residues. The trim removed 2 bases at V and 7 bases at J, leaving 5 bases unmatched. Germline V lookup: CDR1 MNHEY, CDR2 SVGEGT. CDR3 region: CASSYRDSENSPLHF. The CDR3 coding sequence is TGTGCCAGCAGTTACCGGGACAGTGAGAATTCACCCCTCCACTTT.